A single sample is the source of the 16 T cell receptor beta chains below, sequenced in a study of shared clonotypes between healthy human individuals. Data came from immunoSEQ multiplex PCR; TCRdb stores just in-frame clones and leaves some out. Here the sample spans about 480,000 clones, around 79% being singletons. Material for sequencing was PBMCs. The receptors stem from a woman between 40 and 55 years old in good health. Some clones in this sample may be carry-over from other donors' samples.

A single count supports this clone. CDR3 protein: CASSLSGGATRETQYF. Here the CDR3 DNA reads TGTGCCAGCAGTTTATCTGGGGGGGCAACTCGGGAGACCCAGTACTTC. This rearrangement joins TRBV28 to TRBJ2-5, with D perhaps TRBD2 (7 bases). Germline assignment: CDR1 MDHEN and CDR2 SYDVKM. This CDR3 comprises 16 residues. V was cut by 1 base and J by 5 bases, with 17 bases left in between.

The genes are TRBV15 and TRBJ1-2; D is uncertain. Germline CDR1 LNHNV, CDR2 YYDKDF (reference sequence). The V end lost 1 base, the J end lost 7 bases, and 13 bases lay between the germline ends. The CDR3 contains 14 residues. The CDR3 DNA follows: TGTGCCACCAGCAGAGGAGGGCGCGGTTTTGGCTACACCTTC. It translates to CATSRGGRGFGYTF. The whole variable domain, filled in from reference TRBV15 and TRBJ1-2, reads DAMVIQNPRYQVTQFGKPVTLSCSQTLNHNVMYWYQQKSSQAPKLLFHYYDKDFNNEADTPDNFQSRRPNTSFCFLDIRSPGLGDTAMYLCATSRGGRGFGYTFGSGTRLTVV.

The gene calls are TRBV30 and TRBJ2-4; no firm D call. Per germline, CDR1 GTSNPN and CDR2 SVGIG (reference sequence). This CDR3 region has 14 residues. The V and J ends lost 4 bases and 2 bases respectively, with 12 bases between them. The CDR3 coding sequence is TGTGCCTGGACTCCAACAGTTACCAAAAACATTCAGTACTTC. It specifies CAWTPTVTKNIQYF.

J is TRBJ2-3 and V is TRBV7-9; the match to TRBD2 covers 8 bases. This CDR3 has 15 amino acids. Trimming cost V 5 bases and J 4 bases; bases outside gene matches: 8. The germline V gene has CDR1 SEHNR and CDR2 FQNEAQ (reference sequence). The CDR3 nucleotides are TGTGCCAGCAGCCTACACGGGACTAGTGCAGATACGCAGTATTTT. It specifies CASSLHGTSADTQYF.

The rearrangement joins TRBV4-2 to TRBJ2-7, with 10 nucleotides matching TRBD1. Germline V gives CDR1 LGHNA, CDR2 YNFKEQ. With 0 bases clipped from V and 6 bases from J, the junction kept 5 bases outside the gene matches. The CDR3 has 15 residues. CDR3 nucleotides: TGTGCCAGCAGCCAAGAAGGGACAGGGGTCCGCGAGCAGTACTTC. This translates into CASSQEGTGVREQYF.

The chain has TRBV7-8 and TRBJ2-5, with 11 bases lining up with TRBD2. J lost 2 bases, V lost 5 bases, and 4 bases had no gene match. Per germline, CDR1 SGHVS and CDR2 FQNEAQ. The CDR3 spans 15 residues. The CDR3 sequence: CASSVLAGVQETQYF. Here the CDR3 DNA reads TGTGCCAGCAGCGTACTAGCGGGAGTTCAAGAGACCCAGTACTTC.

This chain joins TRBV19 and TRBJ2-5; 11 nucleotides match TRBD2. V was pared by 5 bases and J by 5 bases, with 7 bases of the junction left unmatched. The CDR3 runs 15 residues. Germline loops: CDR1 LNHDA, CDR2 SQIVND (reference sequence). In DNA, the CDR3 is TGTGCCAGTAGTGCACTAGCGGGAGTAGGGGAGACCCAGTACTTC. This codes for CASSALAGVGETQYF.

The CDR3 sequence is CASSYSGANVLTF. For the CDR3, the DNA is TGTGCCAGCAGTTACTCTGGGGCCAACGTCCTGACTTTC. The chain carries TRBV7-9 and TRBJ2-6; no clear D gene. CDR3 length: 13 amino acids. The germline V gene encodes CDR1 SEHNR and CDR2 FQNEAQ (reference sequence). The V end was cut by 6 bases, the J end by 0 bases, with 3 bases between. The full variable domain, rest sourced from reference TRBV7-9 and TRBJ2-6, is DTGVSQNPRHKITKRGQNVTFRCDPISEHNRLYWYRQTLGQGPEFLTYFQNEAQLEKSRLLSDRFSAERPKGSFSTLEIQRTEQGDSAMYLCASSYSGANVLTFGAGSRLTVL.

The chain combines TRBV7-3 with TRBJ2-7, with 12 bases matching TRBD2. The CDR3 runs to 14 residues. Germline V gene sequence: CDR1 SGHTA, CDR2 FQGTGA. J gave up 2 bases and V 6 bases, and 2 bases lay outside the gene matches. The CDR3 sequence is CASSWTSGTYEQYF. The CDR3 nucleotides read TGTGCCAGCAGTTGGACTAGCGGGACCTACGAGCAGTACTTC.

The J gene is TRBJ2-7, the V gene TRBV6-1; TRBD1 agrees at 7 bases. Germline CDR1 reads MNHNS; CDR2 reads SASEGT. This CDR3 has 14 amino acids. V gave up 8 bases and J gave up 5 bases; unmatched junction bases: 12. The CDR3 loop is CASGPRQGRDEQYF. The CDR3 DNA follows: TGTGCCAGCGGACCCCGACAGGGAAGGGACGAGCAGTACTTC.

The chain is built from TRBV4-2 and TRBJ2-7; possible D gene TRBD2, 5 bases. Trimming pared 4 bases from V and 0 bases from J, leaving 13 bases between. Per the germline V gene, CDR1 is LGHNA and CDR2 is YNFKEQ. The CDR3 contains 15 residues. The CDR3 sequence is CASSPKESGSYEQYF. The CDR3 nucleotides are TGTGCCAGCAGCCCCAAAGAGAGCGGCTCCTACGAGCAGTACTTC.

The CDR3 DNA is TGTGCCAGCTCACCGGCGACTGGAAACACTGAAGCTTTCTTT. It yields the protein CASSPATGNTEAFF. V and J are TRBV18 and TRBJ1-1; D uncertain. The CDR3 contains 14 residues. Between the trimmed V and J ends, which lost 3 bases and 2 bases, there was a span of 10 bases. Germline V CDR1 and CDR2: KGHSH, LQKENI.

This chain links TRBV10-2 with TRBJ2-2, with unresolved D. The CDR3 spans 12 residues. CDR1 WSHSY and CDR2 SAAADI come from the germline V gene. Trimming took 11 bases from V and 4 from J, leaving 11 bases between them. The DNA for the CDR3 is TGCGCCGCATTCATGGTCACCGGGGAGCTGTTTTTT. As protein: CAAFMVTGELFF.

This chain connects TRBV11-2 to TRBJ2-7; possible D gene TRBD1, 5 bases. V shed 3 bases and J shed 2 bases, with 11 bases lying between them. CDR1 and CDR2 from the germline V gene are SGHAT and FQNNGV. The CDR3 has 14 amino acids. The CDR3 nucleotides read TGTGCCAGCAGCTTTACGACAGCCCCCTACGAGCAGTACTTC. Residues: CASSFTTAPYEQYF.

The genes are TRBV19 and TRBJ2-5; 13 bases align to TRBD2. This CDR3 is built from 16 residues. J gave up 0 bases and V 6 bases, and 4 bases lay outside the gene matches. The germline CDR1 and CDR2 sequences are LNHDA and SQIVND (reference sequence). CDR3 residues: CASSTGTSGNQETQYF. The DNA for the CDR3 is TGTGCCAGTAGCACCGGGACTAGCGGGAACCAAGAGACCCAGTACTTC.

This clone was recorded once. This chain uses TRBV7-9 with TRBJ1-4; 9 positions agree with TRBD1. Germline trimming cut 4 bases from V and 8 bases from J; bases unmatched to any gene: 5. CDR1 is SEHNR, CDR2 FQNEAQ, per germline (reference sequence). The CDR3 spans 14 residues. The CDR3: CASSSQGAEEKLFF. Written as DNA, the CDR3 is TGTGCCAGCAGCTCACAGGGGGCAGAGGAAAAACTGTTTTTT.